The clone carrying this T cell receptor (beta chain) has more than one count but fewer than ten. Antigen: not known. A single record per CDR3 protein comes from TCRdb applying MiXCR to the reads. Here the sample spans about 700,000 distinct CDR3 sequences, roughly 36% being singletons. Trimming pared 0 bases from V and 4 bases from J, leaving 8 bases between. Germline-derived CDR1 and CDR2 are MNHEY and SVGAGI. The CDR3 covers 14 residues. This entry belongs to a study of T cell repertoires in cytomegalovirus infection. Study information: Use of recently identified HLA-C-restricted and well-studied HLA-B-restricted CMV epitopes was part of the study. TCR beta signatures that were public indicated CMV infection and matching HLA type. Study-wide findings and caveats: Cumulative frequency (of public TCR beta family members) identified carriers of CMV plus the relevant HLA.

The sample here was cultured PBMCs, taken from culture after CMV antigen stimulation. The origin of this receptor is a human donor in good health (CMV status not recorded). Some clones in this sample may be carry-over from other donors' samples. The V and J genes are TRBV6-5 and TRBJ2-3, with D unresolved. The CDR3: CASSYSQGADTQYF. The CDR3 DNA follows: TGTGCCAGCAGTTACTCCCAAGGCGCAGATACGCAGTATTTT.